Below, one T cell receptor beta chain is given with its context. What it binds is not known. The PCR made use of 60 Vbeta and 13 Jbeta primers. Method: immunoSEQ multiplex PCR; TCRdb's copy keeps in-frame clones and lacks some. This table has about 140,000 clones, roughly 83% appearing once. Each donor's status was that of a healthy bone marrow donor. This entry is derived from a study of cytomegalovirus exposure and HLA in healthy donors. Study results and caveats: Previous analysis showed most TCR beta V segments were productive about 90% or about 30% of the time. Generally TCR sequences proved uncommon, though certain public TCRs appeared in numerous donors.

V was shortened by 5 bases and J by 3 bases, with 11 bases between the two germline ends. The germline gives CDR1 SGHRS, CDR2 YFSETQ. This CDR3 is built from 14 residues. The material sequenced was PBMCs. The chain links TRBV5-1 to TRBJ1-4; no definite D call. This sequence originates from a female donor in good health and CMV-seronegative. CDR3 loop: CASSRGLPNEKLFF. CDR3 sequence (DNA): TGCGCCAGCAGTAGAGGACTCCCTAATGAAAAACTGTTTTTT.